A single sample is the source of the 6 T cell receptor beta chains below, sequenced in a study of T-cell memory formation after mild COVID-19 (dated by TCRdb to the early 2020s). The protocol used for the library was 5' RACE. Sequencing was carried out with an Illumina NovaSeq 6000. The public reads were quality trimmed at Q25 with fastp and then assembled into clones with MiXCR by TCRdb, keeping productive beta chains. Rows merge per CDR3 protein into single entries with the most common DNA and genes. Here the sample has 580,000 or so distinct CDR3 sequences; 17% occur a single time. 8.1% of the sample is in the top ten clones. Sequencing was done on a sample of PBMCs or a T cell subset sorted from them (not recorded which). The receptors here all came from an adult woman who had mild COVID-19 (a few samples of this study predate the infection). The sample titles of this study are shuffled in the database, so cell type and time point are left out; the donor was told from shared clones.

This chain connects TRBV7-9 to TRBJ2-7, with D possibly TRBD2 on 5 matching bases. The CDR3 is 15 amino acids. The germline V and J ends were trimmed by 2 bases and 5 bases, with 16 bases remaining between them. The germline gives CDR1 SEHNR, CDR2 FQNEAQ (reference sequence). CDR3: CASSLFEVGGDEQYF. The CDR3 DNA reads as TGTGCCAGCAGCTTATTTGAGGTTGGAGGCGACGAGCAGTACTTC.

This clonotype has more than one count but fewer than ten. This chain connects TRBV4-2 to TRBJ2-1; D is possibly TRBD1 or TRBD2 (5 bases each). Looked up from germline, CDR1 is LGHNA and CDR2 is YNFKEQ. The V and J ends lost 0 bases and 6 bases respectively, with 15 bases between them. CDR3 length: 16 amino acids. The CDR3 region is CASSQDPRQRGNEQFF. CDR3 sequence (DNA): TGTGCCAGCAGCCAAGATCCGCGACAGAGGGGCAATGAGCAGTTCTTC.

The chain employs TRBV27 and TRBJ2-7, with 13 bases fitting TRBD2. Per the germline V gene, CDR1 is MNHEY and CDR2 is SMNVEV (reference sequence). V lost 4 bases and J lost 2; bases outside the gene matches: 8. There are 17 residues in the CDR3. The CDR3 here is CASSSWTSGGGTYEQYF. Here the CDR3 DNA reads TGTGCCAGCAGTTCCTGGACTAGCGGGGGCGGCACCTACGAGCAGTACTTC.

This clonotype was detected once. J is TRBJ2-3 and V is TRBV29-1, with D unclear. Trimming left V 7 bases short and J 2 bases short, with 16 bases between. The CDR3 contains 14 residues. Per germline, CDR1 SQVTM and CDR2 ANQGSEA. The CDR3 sequence: CSGSGQPDTDTQYF. CDR3 DNA sequence: TGCAGCGGTTCAGGTCAACCAGACACAGATACGCAGTATTTT.

The genes are TRBV5-1 and TRBJ1-4; 12 bases line up with TRBD1. The V gene's germline CDR1 is SGHRS and CDR2 YFSETQ. The CDR3 totals 15 residues. Germline trimming cut 5 bases from V and 8 bases from J; bases unmatched to any gene: 7. CDR3 bases: TGCGCCAGCAGTCTACTGGGACAGGGGGCCGAAAAACTGTTTTTT. Protein product: CASSLLGQGAEKLFF. Filled out from reference TRBV5-1 and TRBJ1-4, the complete variable domain reads KAGVTQTPRYLIKTRGQQVTLSCSPISGHRSVSWYQQTPGQGLQFLFEYFSETQRNKGNFPGRFSGRQFSNSRSEMNVSTLELGDSALYLCASSLLGQGAEKLFFGSGTQLSVL.

The CDR3 DNA sequence: TGTGCCAGCAGCACGGGACGGCACTCTGGAAACACCATATATTTT. Protein product: CASSTGRHSGNTIYF. The chain links TRBV12-3 or TRBV12-4 to TRBJ1-3, with D maybe TRBD1 (5 bases). V was clipped by 6 bases and J by 0 bases, with 12 bases between them. There are 15 residues in the CDR3.